Here is one T cell receptor beta chain with its context. What it recognizes is unknown. These data belong to a study of CXCR3-negative and CXCR3-positive naive CD8 T cells. The overall study: Roughly 135 million TRB reads were obtained overall (about 1.5 +/- 0.3 million per library). General study findings and limits: Naive cells that were CXCR3-negative or CXCR3-positive used TRBV-TRBJ genes alike, while memory cells diverged.

All TRB cDNA libraries came from 5' RACE performed with UMI labels. Reprocessing the 5' RACE reads, TCRdb reports a single entry for every CDR3 protein and omits DNA. Its listing shows 20,000 to 25,000 distinct CDR3 sequences. This CDR3 comprises 16 residues. Germline loops: CDR1 SGHRS, CDR2 YFSETQ. Sequencing used memory CD8+ T cells from blood. The gene calls are TRBV5-1 and TRBJ2-3; TCRdb's D gene call, TRBD2, goes unchecked for lack of DNA. The source of this sequence is a human donor in good health. Some clones in this sample may be carry-over from other donors' samples. The CDR3: CASSLEGRSGTDTQYF.